The rows below give T cell receptor beta chains drawn from one sample of a study of T cell repertoires in ileal Crohn's disease. The protocol was immunoSEQ multiplex PCR, while the TCRdb copy is restricted to in-frame clones and leaves out a portion. The repertoire includes fewer than 4,500 clones, 69% of them detected once, and about 17% sits in the top ten. The source material was ileal tissue. These TCRs come from an adult with Crohn's disease. Each CDR3 is given with its conserved first and last residue. The D gene is left open where the match is weak. Only some rows state a clone size, as once, few, many or a class for expanded clones.

TRBJ2-5	TRBV9	.	TRBD2	TGTGCCAGCAGCGTAGGCCCTAGCGGTCAAGAGACCCAGTACTTC	CASSVGPSGQETQYF
TRBJ2-7	TRBV7-2	.	.	TGTGCCAGCAGCTTTAGGCAGGGGCACGAGCAGTACTTC	CASSFRQGHEQYF
TRBJ1-1	TRBV2	.	TRBD1	TGTGCCAGTAGACAGGGGATGAACACTGAAGCTTTCTTT	CASRQGMNTEAFF
TRBJ1-5	TRBV6-9	once	.	TGTGCCAGCAGTTGTTCACCCAGGGGAGGGGGTAGCAATCAGCCCCAGCATTTT	CASSCSPRGGGSNQPQHF
TRBJ1-1	TRBV10-3	once	.	TGTGCCATCAGTGTCGGGTCGGAAACTGAAGCTTTCTTT	CAISVGSETEAFF
TRBJ2-3	TRBV25-1	.	TRBD1	TGTGCCAGCAGTGCCTCCCGCGGAACAGGGGGCGAGGCAGATACGCAGTATTTT	CASSASRGTGGEADTQYF
TRBJ2-1	TRBV5-4	.	.	TGTGCCAGCAGCGGGGCAGGCTCCTACAATGAGCAGTTCTTC	CASSGAGSYNEQFF
TRBJ2-1	TRBV5-4	.	.	TGTGCCAGCAATCCGTCGGGCTCCTACAATGAGCAGTTCTTC	CASNPSGSYNEQFF
TRBJ2-7	TRBV7-2	.	.	TGTGCCAGCAGCACAGGGCCAGGGTACGAGCAGTACTTC	CASSTGPGYEQYF
TRBJ1-5	TRBV7-2	.	.	TGTGCCAGCAGCTTAAGGGGAAACCAGCCCCAGCATTTT	CASSLRGNQPQHF
TRBJ2-3	TRBV7-7	few	.	TGTGCCAGCAGTCGGACAGGCACAGATACGCAGTATTTT	CASSRTGTDTQYF
TRBJ1-1	TRBV6-5	few	.	TGTGCCAGCAGTTTCATCAGGGAGGTCGGGACTGAAGCTTTCTTT	CASSFIREVGTEAFF
TRBJ2-1	TRBV11-2	.	TRBD2	TGTGCCAGCAGCTTAGGTACTAGCGGGGGTAACTACAATGAGCAGTTCTTC	CASSLGTSGGNYNEQFF
TRBJ2-1	TRBV4-3	once	TRBD2	TGCGCCAGCAGCCGGACTAGCGGGCTCAATGAGCAGTTCTTC	CASSRTSGLNEQFF
TRBJ2-2	TRBV6-1	.	TRBD2	TGTGCCAGCAGTGACTGGGGGGGGAGTAGCAACACCGGGGAGCTGTTTTTT	CASSDWGGSSNTGELFF
TRBJ2-2	TRBV7-3	.	.	TGTGCCAGCGCGCAGCGAGACACCGGGGAGCTGTTTTTT	CASAQRDTGELFF
TRBJ2-1	TRBV6-5	medium-sized	.	TGTGCCAGCAGTTACTCTACAGGGCCCCTCAATGAGCAGTTCTTC	CASSYSTGPLNEQFF
TRBJ1-2	TRBV30	few	.	TGTGCCTGGAATCCCGGCAGGTCTGGCTACACCTTC	CAWNPGRSGYTF
TRBJ2-5	TRBV2	.	TRBD1	TGTGCCAGCAGCCCAGGGGGCGCAGTGGGAGAGACCCAGTACTTC	CASSPGGAVGETQYF
TRBJ2-7	TRBV6-5	.	TRBD1	TGTGCCAGCAGTTACTCGGGACAGGGGTGGTACGAGCAGTACTTC	CASSYSGQGWYEQYF
TRBJ1-2	TRBV27	once	.	TGTGCCAGCAGTTTTAGCTCGTTCTATGGCTACACTTTC	CASSFSSFYGYTF
TRBJ1-1	TRBV19	.	.	TGTGCCAGTAGTACGAGGACAGTAGGCACTGAAGCTTTCTTT	CASSTRTVGTEAFF
TRBJ1-2	TRBV7-9	few	TRBD1	TGTGCCAGCAGTTTTGGACAGGGGTATGGCTACACCTTC	CASSFGQGYGYTF
TRBJ2-7	TRBV27	once	TRBD1	TGTGCCAGCAGTTTAGGGACAGGGCCTTACGAGCAGTACTTC	CASSLGTGPYEQYF
TRBJ2-1	TRBV2	few	.	TGTGCCAGCAATTGGGGGGCCTACAATGAGCAGTTCTTC	CASNWGAYNEQFF
TRBJ2-7	TRBV11-1	.	.	TGTGCCAGCAGCCCGCGGGACGGGACTGGGGGAGAGCAGTACTTC	CASSPRDGTGGEQYF
TRBJ1-2	TRBV4-2	.	.	TGTGCCAGCAGCCAAGAGTCCGGGTGGGGCTACACCTTC	CASSQESGWGYTF
TRBJ1-4	TRBV6-5	once	.	TGTGCCAGCAGTTACCCCCCGGGGGCTAATGAAAAACTGTTTTTT	CASSYPPGANEKLFF
TRBJ2-7	TRBV25-1	.	.	TGTGCCAGCAGTGAAAGAGGCAACCCCTACGAGCAGTACTTC	CASSERGNPYEQYF
TRBJ1-4	TRBV6-6	.	.	TGTGCCAGCAGCCAAGGACAAAGAAATGAAAAACTGTTTTTT	CASSQGQRNEKLFF
TRBJ1-2	TRBV10-3	.	.	TGTGCCATCAGTGAGTCGAGTCCAGCGGGCTACACCTTC	CAISESSPAGYTF
TRBJ2-3	TRBV5-1	.	.	TGCGCCAGCCCCCGCCGGGGCACAGATACGCAGTATTTT	CASPRRGTDTQYF
TRBJ2-1	TRBV9	.	TRBD2	TGTGCCAGCAGCGTATACTCTAGCGGGGGAGACAATGAGCAGTTCTTC	CASSVYSSGGDNEQFF
TRBJ2-7	TRBV15	.	TRBD1	TGTGCCACCAGCAGAGATGAGGGGGCCGACTACGAGCAGTACTTC	CATSRDEGADYEQYF
TRBJ1-4	TRBV7-2	.	.	TGTGCCAGCAGCTTAAGGCAGGGAGGAAAACTGTTTTTT	CASSLRQGGKLFF
TRBJ2-6	TRBV10-3	.	TRBD1	TGTGCCATCAGTGCGGGACAGATCTCTGGGGCCAACGTCCTGACTTTC	CAISAGQISGANVLTF
TRBJ1-1	TRBV6-6	.	TRBD1	TGTGCCAGCAGTTCGACGGACAGGGGAAAGAAAACTTTCTTT	CASSSTDRGKKTFF
TRBJ1-6	TRBV11-2	few	.	TGTGCCAGCAGCTTGTTGCCCCAGGCTGCGCGTTCACCCCTCCACTTT	CASSLLPQAARSPLHF
TRBJ1-2	TRBV9	.	TRBD1	TGTGCCAGCAGCGTATCTGGGACAGGGGGTGATGGCTACACCTTC	CASSVSGTGGDGYTF
TRBJ1-2	TRBV2	.	TRBD1	TGTGCCAGCAGGCGACAGGGGGATGGCTACACCTTC	CASRRQGDGYTF